This paragraph covers one T cell receptor (beta chain) sequence. The data belong to a study of blood T cell repertoires in COVID-19. At the level of the study: Sources were T cells, B-cell-depleted T cells, or PBMCs; the material itself was cDNA or gDNA.

Patients at the Seattle site were enrolled during active infection and followed longitudinally. Methods used by the authors: Reference gene primer amplification in the assay estimated nucleated cell counts. Here immunoSEQ multiplex PCR was the method, and the copy in TCRdb shows in-frame clones only, minus some. V and J calls and clone size are copied from that table; D and trimming were computed from the DNA. Of under 250,000 clones in the sample, around 86% were seen once. Input material: peripheral blood. The TCR sequence derives from a man aged 50-59 years with COVID-19, enrolled during active disease.

Here the CDR3 DNA reads TGTGCCAGTAGTAGGGGGACTTCCACAGATACGCAGTATTTT. Translated: CASSRGTSTDTQYF. This sequence joins TRBV19 and TRBJ2-3; TRBD2 might be the D (6 bases). The CDR3 runs to 14 residues. CDR1 is LNHDA and CDR2 is SQIVND in the germline V gene (reference sequence). Trimming left V 4 bases short and J 2 bases short, with 10 bases between.